The source of this T cell receptor beta chain is a study of CXCR3-negative and CXCR3-positive naive CD8 T cells. In preparing the TRB cDNA libraries, 5' RACE with UMI labels was used. Following a re-call of the 5' RACE reads, TCRdb has one entry per CDR3 protein and lacks DNA. The table for this sample gives about 89,000 distinct CDR3 sequences. Germline values: CDR1 SQVTM, CDR2 ANQGSEA. The CDR3 loop spans 13 amino acids. As concerns this clonotype: No antigen is known for it.

Study results and limitations: TRB CDR3 hydrophobicity was greater in CXCR3-positive naive cells than in CXCR3-negative naive cells.

Sequencing input: naive CXCR3+ CD8+ T cells from blood. As to subset: CD45RO-CCR7+CD27+CD95- naive CD8+ T cells expressing CXCR3 (TNR3+). The rearrangement links TRBV29-1 to TRBJ2-7; without DNA, the TCRdb call of TRBD2 cannot be checked. This sequence originates from a human donor in good health. Some clones in this sample may be carry-over from other donors' samples. The CDR3 is CSVVRAGNYEQYF.